What follows are 18 T cell receptor beta chains derived from one specimen sequenced in a study of T-cell memory formation after mild COVID-19. MiXCR, applied by TCRdb to the 5' RACE reads, yields one record per CDR3 protein. This sample has fewer than 70,000 distinct CDR3 sequences, with 8% to 10% found just once. Sequencing was performed on PBMCs or a T cell subset sorted from them (not recorded which). These receptors all stem from a young man who had mild COVID-19 (a few samples of this study predate the infection). Cell type and time point are not known.

This clonotype was seen a handful of times. The genes are TRBV12-3 or TRBV12-4 and TRBJ2-5; 9 nucleotides line up with TRBD1. The CDR3 sequence is 14 residues long. Trimming removed 5 bases from V and 5 bases from J; junction bases left unmatched: 6. DNA for the CDR3: TGTGCCAGCAGTACCCGGGACAGGGCTGAGACCCAGTACTTC. Amino acid sequence: CASSTRDRAETQYF.

This clonotype was picked up a small number of times. V gene TRBV7-2 combines with J gene TRBJ1-4; D call uncertain. Germline CDR1 SGHTA, CDR2 FQGNSA. V lost 5 bases and J lost 8, with 18 bases in between. This CDR3 region has 15 residues. CDR3 residues: CASSPLHLRGEKLFF. CDR3 bases: TGTGCCAGCAGCCCGTTACACCTCCGAGGGGAAAAACTGTTTTTT.

This clonotype has at least ten counts. This sequence joins TRBV7-2 and TRBJ2-5; a weak D match, TRBD1 (6 bases). This CDR3 is built from 16 residues. The germline V gene has CDR1 SGHTA and CDR2 FQGNSA. Trimming left V 3 bases short and J 1 base short, with 15 bases between. CDR3 DNA: TGTGCCAGCAGCTTCAGGCAGGGGCTCACCCAAGAGACCCAGTACTTC. Amino acid sequence: CASSFRQGLTQETQYF.

There are many counts of this clonotype. This CDR3 is CSVEVGGTTDTQYF. Written as DNA, the CDR3 is TGCAGCGTTGAGGTCGGCGGCACCACAGATACGCAGTATTTT. This chain uses TRBV29-1 with TRBJ2-3; D is unresolved. Trimming shortened V by 3 bases and J by 2 bases, and 12 bases separated the two germline ends. Germline CDR1 is SQVTM and CDR2 is ANQGSEA. The CDR3 runs to 14 residues.

Ten or more counts support this clonotype. The chain couples TRBV5-1 to TRBJ2-5; the match to TRBD2 covers 8 bases. Unmatched junction bases numbered 2, after V lost 0 bases and J lost 1 base. The CDR3 runs 15 residues. The germline gives CDR1 SGHRS, CDR2 YFSETQ. CDR3 loop: CASSLALAGQETQYF. CDR3 coding DNA: TGCGCCAGCAGCTTGGCCCTAGCGGGCCAAGAGACCCAGTACTTC.

There are many counts of this clonotype. The chain couples TRBV7-2 to TRBJ2-6; TRBD1 is a possible D gene (5 bases). Germline values: CDR1 SGHTA, CDR2 FQGNSA. Trimming stripped 0 bases from V and 4 bases from J, with 7 bases between. The CDR3 consists of 15 residues. The CDR3 loop is CASSLAGAGANVLTF. In nucleotides, the CDR3 is TGTGCCAGCAGCTTAGCAGGGGCCGGGGCCAACGTCCTGACTTTC.

This chain joins TRBV20-1 and TRBJ2-6; 9 nucleotides agree with TRBD1. Germline CDR1 and CDR2: DFQATT and SNEGSKA (reference sequence). The CDR3 runs to 19 residues. With 0 bases clipped from V and 2 bases from J, the junction kept 11 bases outside the gene matches. CDR3 DNA sequence: TGCAGTGCTAGAGATATGGTAGGGACAGGGACCGCTGGGGCCAACGTCCTGACTTTC. It codes for CSARDMVGTGTAGANVLTF.

The sample holds many counts of this clonotype. J is TRBJ1-2 and V is TRBV5-6, with 9 bases aligning to TRBD1. The J segment lost 9 bases and the V segment lost 0 bases, leaving 3 bases of the junction unmatched. The germline CDR1 and CDR2 sequences are SGHDT and YYEEEE. This CDR3 has 13 amino acids. The CDR3 DNA sequence: TGTGCCAGCAGCTTGGACAGGGGGCAAAGCTACACCTTC. Residues: CASSLDRGQSYTF.

On this clonotype: A much larger clone differs by one base, so this may be a read error. CDR3 sequence (DNA): TGTGCCAGCTCACCTGACATGTCGAGGGGGACCCAGTACTTC. Translated: CASSPDMSRGTQYF. This chain uses TRBV18 with TRBJ2-5; the D call may be TRBD1 or TRBD2 (5 bases each). Between the trimmed V and J ends, which lost 3 bases and 7 bases, there was a span of 15 bases. Germline V gene lookup returns CDR1 KGHSH and CDR2 LQKENI. This CDR3 spans 14 amino acids.

This clonotype showed up just a few times. The chain is built from TRBV24-1 and TRBJ2-1; D is possibly TRBD2 (5 bases). CDR1 and CDR2 from the germline V gene are KGHDR and SFDVKD. V lost 0 bases and J 4 bases, leaving 18 bases between the germline ends. This CDR3 has 18 amino acids. The CDR3 coding sequence is TGTGCCACCAGTGATTTGGTTAGCGCAGGAGCAATATACAATGAGCAGTTCTTC. Translating it yields CATSDLVSAGAIYNEQFF.

This clonotype was picked up a small number of times. The chain uses TRBV9 and TRBJ1-4; D perhaps matches TRBD1 (6 bases). This CDR3 is 14 amino acids long. Germline values: CDR1 SGDLS, CDR2 YYNGEE. Trimming shortened V by 4 bases and J by 8 bases, and 15 bases separated the two germline ends. The CDR3 DNA follows: TGTGCCAGCAGCCAAGGCAGGGGTGGCGAAAAACTGTTTTTT. This encodes CASSQGRGGEKLFF.

This clonotype was counted a few times. The J gene is TRBJ2-5, the V gene TRBV20-1; a possible D gene is TRBD1 (5 bases). V gave up 0 bases and J gave up 4 bases, with 15 bases separating them. Germline loops: CDR1 DFQATT, CDR2 SNEGSKA (reference sequence). The CDR3 has 15 residues. CDR3 DNA sequence: TGCAGTGCTAGAGACCAATACCCCCAGGGAGAGACCCAGTACTTC. The encoded protein is CSARDQYPQGETQYF.

The V and J genes are TRBV7-8 and TRBJ2-7; D may be TRBD1 (6 bases). The CDR3 spans 13 residues. Germline CDR1 is SGHVS and CDR2 is FQNEAQ. V lost 6 bases to trimming and J lost 4 bases, with 13 bases between them. The CDR3 loop is CASSWDTLYEQYV. CDR3 sequence (DNA): TGTGCCAGCAGTTGGGACACTTTATACGAGCAGTACGTC.

This clonotype was recorded at least ten times. The chain couples TRBV6-5 to TRBJ2-3; 7 nucleotides line up with TRBD2. Per the germline V gene, CDR1 is MNHEY and CDR2 is SVGAGI. CDR3 length equals 15 residues. After removal of 1 base from V and 2 bases from J, the junction contained 3 bases not matched to a gene. Here the CDR3 DNA reads TGTGCCAGCAGTTACTACGGGGGGACCACAGATACGCAGTATTTT. Translated: CASSYYGGTTDTQYF.

The genes are TRBV30 and TRBJ2-3, with D unresolved. Trimming cost V 5 bases and J 3 bases, with 12 bases left between them. Germline CDR1 is GTSNPN and CDR2 is SVGIG (reference sequence). The length of the CDR3 is 13 residues. The CDR3 region is CAWGTKATDTQYF. CDR3 sequence (DNA): TGTGCCTGGGGCACGAAAGCGACAGATACGCAGTATTTT. The whole variable domain, filled in from reference TRBV30 and TRBJ2-3, reads SQTIHQWPATLVQPVGSPLSLECTVEGTSNPNLYWYRQAAGRGLQLLFYSVGIGQISSEVPQNLSASRPQDRQFILSSKKLLLSDSGFYLCAWGTKATDTQYFGPGTRLTVL.

This sequence joins TRBV5-4 and TRBJ2-1, with 13 nucleotides matching TRBD2. J gave up 9 bases and V 4 bases, and 10 bases lay outside the gene matches. Germline V gene data show CDR1 as SGHNT and CDR2 as YYREEE (reference sequence). This CDR3 has 16 amino acids. In DNA form, the CDR3 reads TGTGCCAGCAGCGTGGACGGGACTAGCGGGGTATTTGAGCAGTTCTTC. This codes for CASSVDGTSGVFEQFF.

This chain connects TRBV29-1 to TRBJ1-4, with 8 bases lining up with TRBD1. The CDR3 has 14 residues. The germline gives CDR1 SQVTM, CDR2 ANQGSEA. V shed 7 bases and J 10 bases; nucleotides not matched to a gene: 14. The CDR3 loop is CSAAPSGGAGKLFF. CDR3 DNA sequence: TGCAGCGCTGCACCCTCAGGGGGCGCAGGAAAACTGTTTTTT.

This clonotype was counted at least ten times. One end of the junction is discordant with germline, which a read error may explain. V gene TRBV7-7 combines with J gene TRBJ2-3; D might be TRBD1 (6 bases). The CDR3 loop spans 13 amino acids. Germline V gene data show CDR1 as SSHAT and CDR2 as FNYEAQ (reference sequence). The CDR3: CASSSQGSDTQYF. The CDR3 DNA reads as TGTGCTAGCAGCTCGCAGGGGTCAGATACGCAGTATTTT.